A selection of T cell receptor beta chains follows, all from one sample in a study of Graves' ophthalmopathy and Graves' hyperthyroidism. TCRdb reprocessed the multiplex PCR reads with MiXCR, giving one entry per CDR3 protein. The sample carries hundreds of thousands of distinct CDR3 sequences, approximately 21% recorded once. Material for sequencing was peripheral blood. The receptors shown here come from a woman in her late teens or twenties with stable Graves' hyperthyroidism. Some clones in this sample may be carry-over from other donors' samples. The CDR3 runs from the conserved cysteine through the conserved F or W. D genes are given only for firm matches. Not every row has a clone size; where given, it reads once, few, many or a size class.

length	size	J	V	D	CDR3	DNA
14	many	TRBJ2-7	TRBV20-1	TRBD2	CSASYGARGSEQYF	TGCAGTGCTAGTTACGGGGCGCGGGGGTCCGAGCAGTACTTC
15	few	TRBJ1-2	TRBV6-5	NA	CASSYSGRANYGYTF	TGTGCCAGCAGTTACTCGGGCAGGGCCAACTATGGCTACACCTTC
16	NA	TRBJ2-7	TRBV7-3	TRBD2	CASSDSGLADSYEQYF	TGTGCCAGCAGCGACTCGGGACTAGCGGACTCCTACGAGCAGTACTTC
12	NA	TRBJ1-1	TRBV6-2/TRBV6-3	NA	CASSPRTGEAFF	TGTGCCAGCAGTCCTCGGACGGGTGAAGCTTTCTTT
15	many	TRBJ1-1	TRBV6-2/TRBV6-3	NA	CASSQAWDGNTEAFF	TGTGCCAGCAGTCAAGCATGGGACGGGAACACTGAAGCTTTCTTT
14	many	TRBJ2-5	TRBV6-2/TRBV6-3	TRBD2	CASSPSGAKETQYF	TGTGCCAGCAGTCCCAGCGGGGCAAAAGAGACCCAGTACTTC
14	NA	TRBJ2-7	TRBV12-3/TRBV12-4	TRBD1	CASTGRDSTYEQYF	TGTGCCAGCACCGGCCGGGACAGTACCTACGAGCAGTACTTC
14	few	TRBJ1-2	TRBV3-1	NA	CASSPREGYYGYTF	TGTGCCAGCAGCCCCCGTGAGGGCTACTATGGCTACACCTTC
12	NA	TRBJ2-7	TRBV27	NA	CASSTSPYEQYF	TGTGCCAGCAGTACGTCCCCCTACGAGCAGTACTTC
12	many	TRBJ2-7	TRBV2	NA	CASTKASGEQYF	TGTGCCAGCACCAAGGCGTCGGGCGAGCAGTACTTC
14	many	TRBJ2-7	TRBV9	NA	CASSVGVVTDEQYF	TGTGCCAGCAGCGTAGGTGTGGTGACGGACGAGCAGTACTTC
14	many	TRBJ1-5	TRBV30	NA	CAWTGTYSNQPQHF	TGTGCCTGGACCGGGACATATAGCAATCAGCCCCAGCATTTT
15	many	TRBJ1-2	TRBV6-1	NA	CASSGNPGRGYGYTF	TGTGCCAGCAGTGGAAACCCTGGACGGGGTTATGGCTACACCTTC
15	once	TRBJ2-7	TRBV6-1	NA	CASSRIRDPSYEQYF	TGTGCCAGCAGTCGAATCCGGGACCCTTCCTACGAGCAGTACTTC
15	once	TRBJ2-5	TRBV7-2	NA	CASSLTGISQETQYF	TGTGCCAGCAGCTTAACGGGGATTTCTCAAGAGACCCAGTACTTC
18	few	TRBJ1-3	TRBV10-3	NA	CAISELPDPQSGGNTIYF	TGTGCCATCAGTGAGCTCCCGGACCCCCAAAGTGGTGGAAACACCATATATTTT
13	few	TRBJ2-2	TRBV5-1	NA	CASSTTSTGELFF	TGCGCCAGCAGCACGACTAGCACCGGGGAGCTGTTTTTT
16	many	TRBJ1-2	TRBV5-1	NA	CASSSTISQGWYGYTF	TGCGCCAGCAGTTCCACAATTTCTCAGGGGTGGTATGGCTACACCTTC
16	NA	TRBJ2-5	TRBV28	TRBD2	CASSPPVLAGVETQYF	TGTGCCAGCAGTCCTCCTGTGCTAGCGGGAGTGGAGACCCAGTACTTC
13	NA	TRBJ1-6	TRBV28	NA	CASSLSRNSPLHF	TGTGCCAGCAGTTTAAGTCGGAATTCACCCCTCCACTTT
15	NA	TRBJ2-4	TRBV2	NA	CASSDRVLPNDIQYF	TGTGCCAGCAGTGACAGGGTTCTCCCAAATGACATTCAGTACTTC
15	many	TRBJ2-5	TRBV11-3	NA	CASSLIGGPGETQYF	TGTGCCAGCAGCTTAATTGGGGGGCCTGGAGAGACCCAGTACTTC
18	many	TRBJ2-5	TRBV4-2	TRBD2	CASSQETSGVPRDETQYF	TGTGCCAGCAGCCAAGAAACTAGCGGGGTGCCAAGGGATGAGACCCAGTACTTC
14	many	TRBJ1-2	TRBV20-1	NA	CSARQGAGNYGYTF	TGCAGTGCTAGGCAAGGGGCTGGTAACTATGGCTACACCTTC
14	many	TRBJ1-2	TRBV7-2	NA	CASSQTLLGYGYTF	TGTGCCAGCAGCCAGACATTATTGGGGTATGGCTACACCTTC
13	NA	TRBJ2-7	TRBV11-2	NA	CASSLIRGSEQYF	TGTGCCAGCAGCTTAATAAGGGGATCCGAGCAGTACTTC
12	many	TRBJ1-1	TRBV12-3/TRBV12-4	NA	CASGGLGTEAFF	TGTGCCAGCGGGGGGCTTGGGACTGAAGCTTTCTTT
15	many	TRBJ1-2	TRBV27	TRBD1	CASSSQGASFYGYTF	TGTGCCAGCAGTTCACAGGGGGCCTCCTTCTATGGCTACACCTTC
13	NA	TRBJ2-7	TRBV28	NA	CASSLAFPYEQYF	TGTGCCAGCAGTTTAGCATTCCCCTACGAGCAGTACTTC
15	many	TRBJ1-1	TRBV5-1	NA	CASSLIPGEDTEAFF	TGCGCCAGCAGCTTGATACCGGGCGAGGACACTGAAGCTTTCTTT
12	NA	TRBJ1-2	TRBV7-3	NA	CASSLILGGYTF	TGTGCCAGCAGCCTCATACTAGGAGGCTACACCTTC
13	many	TRBJ1-5	TRBV2	NA	CASSPRQNQPQHF	TGTGCCAGCAGCCCCCGCCAGAATCAGCCCCAGCATTTT
15	many	TRBJ2-5	TRBV10-1	NA	CASSETGTEKETQYF	TGCGCCAGCAGTGAGACCGGGACGGAAAAAGAGACCCAGTACTTC
12	many	TRBJ1-6	TRBV12-3/TRBV12-4	NA	CASSLSFSPLHF	TGTGCCAGCAGTTTATCGTTTTCACCCCTCCACTTT
14	many	TRBJ1-2	TRBV30	NA	CAWSGPGQTYGYTF	TGTGCCTGGAGTGGTCCCGGACAGACTTATGGCTACACCTTC
12	many	TRBJ2-5	TRBV29-1	TRBD2	CSGREVRETQYF	TGCTCCGGGCGGGAGGTACGAGAGACCCAGTACTTC
14	many	TRBJ1-5	TRBV6-1	NA	CASSEAVGNQPQHF	TGTGCCAGCAGTGAAGCGGTGGGTAATCAGCCCCAGCATTTT
13	many	TRBJ2-7	TRBV6-1	NA	CASSFTVAYEQYF	TGTGCCAGCAGCTTTACAGTGGCCTACGAGCAGTACTTC
13	many	TRBJ1-1	TRBV9	NA	CASSVDRTSEAFF	TGTGCCAGCAGCGTAGACCGGACAAGTGAAGCTTTCTTT
17	many	TRBJ1-6	TRBV3-1	TRBD1	CASSPRDRGEVNSPLHF	TGTGCCAGCAGCCCCCGGGACAGGGGAGAAGTTAATTCACCCCTCCACTTT
18	NA	TRBJ1-5	TRBV19	NA	CASSIWSAGDHSNQPQHF	TGTGCCAGTAGTATATGGTCAGCTGGTGACCATAGCAATCAGCCCCAGCATTTT
16	NA	TRBJ2-7	TRBV12-3/TRBV12-4	TRBD1	CASSPSGQGGIYEQYF	TGTGCCAGCAGTCCGTCGGGACAGGGAGGAATCTACGAGCAGTACTTC
16	many	TRBJ1-1	TRBV2	NA	CASKASYRELHTEAFF	TGTGCCAGCAAAGCCAGCTACAGGGAGCTTCACACTGAAGCTTTCTTT
13	NA	TRBJ2-5	TRBV12-3/TRBV12-4	NA	CASSLWDGETQYF	TGTGCCAGCAGTTTATGGGATGGGGAGACCCAGTACTTC
16	many	TRBJ1-5	TRBV7-8	TRBD1	CASNPVGTERNQPQHF	TGTGCCAGCAACCCCGTCGGGACAGAAAGGAATCAGCCCCAGCATTTT
14	NA	TRBJ2-7	TRBV4-2	NA	CASSQSGGAYEQYF	TGTGCCAGCAGCCAATCCGGGGGCGCATACGAGCAGTACTTC
12	many	TRBJ1-2	TRBV20-1	NA	CSARHRNYGYTF	TGCAGTGCTAGGCACAGGAACTATGGCTACACCTTC
15	many	TRBJ1-2	TRBV6-2/TRBV6-3	NA	CASSYLEGANYGYTF	TGTGCCAGCAGTTACTTAGAGGGAGCTAACTATGGCTACACCTTC
16	few	TRBJ1-1	TRBV4-1	NA	CASSQGYQEPNTEAFF	TGCGCCAGCAGCCAAGGTTACCAAGAACCTAACACTGAAGCTTTCTTT